These 10 T cell receptor beta chains share one sample of origin, sequenced in a study of blood T cell repertoires in COVID-19. Clones were sequenced by immunoSEQ multiplex PCR, and TCRdb holds only the in-frame ones, with some missing. The sample consists of over 85,000 clones, approximately 86% of them appearing once. The sample comprised peripheral blood. Receptors were obtained from a man aged 55 to 69 with acute or convalescent COVID-19.

This clone came up once. The J gene is TRBJ1-2, the V gene TRBV6-2 or TRBV6-3; possibly TRBD1 for D (5 bases). This CDR3 is built from 14 residues. V lost 5 bases, J lost 4 bases, and 14 bases lay in between. Germline V gene lookup returns CDR1 MNHEY and CDR2 SVGEGT. This CDR3 is CASSVQGPIYGYTF. DNA for the CDR3: TGTGCCAGCAGTGTCCAGGGCCCTATCTATGGCTACACCTTC.

This rearrangement joins TRBV11-2 to TRBJ2-4, with D possibly TRBD2 on 6 matching bases. The CDR3 runs 14 residues. CDR1 is SGHAT, CDR2 FQNNGV, per germline. The V and J ends lost 0 bases and 3 bases respectively, with 6 bases between them. The CDR3 sequence: CASSLDGGKNIQYF. In DNA form, the CDR3 reads TGTGCCAGCAGCTTAGACGGGGGCAAAAACATTCAGTACTTC.

The V gene is TRBV7-2, the J gene TRBJ2-7, with 7 positions matching TRBD1. Unmatched junction bases numbered 3, after V lost 1 base and J lost 0 bases. The germline V gene has CDR1 SGHTA and CDR2 FQGNSA. This CDR3 is built from 15 residues. CDR3 nucleotide sequence: TGTGCCAGCAGCTTAGTACAGGGGAGCTCCTACGAGCAGTACTTC. Its protein product is CASSLVQGSSYEQYF.

The chain joins TRBV11-2 to TRBJ2-4; perhaps TRBD2 as D (6 bases). The germline gives CDR1 SGHAT, CDR2 FQNNGV. With 4 bases removed from V and 4 bases from J, the gap between germline ends came to 11 bases. This CDR3 contains 14 residues. CDR3 nucleotides: TGTGCCAGCAGCTCGGCGGGACTTAAAAACATTCAGTACTTC. It is translated as CASSSAGLKNIQYF.

The chain carries TRBV10-1 and TRBJ2-3, with TRBD1 identical over 10 bases. CDR1 and CDR2 from the germline V gene are WNHNN and SYGVQD (reference sequence). J lost 0 bases, V lost 6 bases, and 3 bases had no gene match. The CDR3 runs to 15 residues. CDR3 loop: CASRGQGDSTDTQYF. In nucleotides, the CDR3 is TGCGCCAGCAGAGGACAGGGGGATAGCACAGATACGCAGTATTTT.

The V call is TRBV6-2 or TRBV6-3, the J call TRBJ1-6; no clear D. V was trimmed by 2 bases and J by 8 bases, leaving 4 bases between them. This CDR3 has 12 residues. CDR1 and CDR2 (germline): MNHEY, SVGEGT. The CDR3 nucleotides are TGTGCCAGCAGTTACCCTTATTCACCCCTCCACTTT. Its translation: CASSYPYSPLHF.

The chain links TRBV3-1 (or the pseudogene TRBV3-2) to TRBJ2-7; the D gene is possibly TRBD2 (5 bases). Germline V lookup: CDR1 LGHDT, CDR2 YNNKEL (reference sequence). The CDR3 covers 12 residues. Trimming removed 2 bases at V and 3 bases at J, with 5 bases between. The CDR3 spells CASSQSGYEQYF. As DNA, the CDR3 is TGTGCCAGCAGCCAAAGCGGCTACGAGCAGTACTTC.

The V gene is TRBV5-4, the J gene TRBJ2-1; D might be TRBD2 (5 bases). The V end lost 4 bases, the J end lost 7 bases, and 18 bases lay between the germline ends. This CDR3 has 15 residues. CDR1 SGHNT and CDR2 YYREEE come from the germline V gene (reference sequence). The CDR3 DNA follows: TGTGCCAGCAGCCCCCCTAGAGGGTTGAATAATGAGCAGTTCTTC. Its protein is CASSPPRGLNNEQFF.

The rearrangement joins TRBV5-1 to TRBJ1-1; 7 bases map to TRBD1. This CDR3 has 18 amino acids. The trim removed 7 bases at V and 2 bases at J, leaving 20 bases unmatched. Germline CDR1 is SGHRS and CDR2 is YFSETQ. CDR3 DNA sequence: TGCGCCAGCGTTCGCGGTTCTCGGGGACAGAGAAGAAACACTGAAGCTTTCTTT. Protein product: CASVRGSRGQRRNTEAFF.

The V and J genes are TRBV5-4 and TRBJ2-2; perhaps TRBD2 as D (5 bases). The germline V gene has CDR1 SGHNT and CDR2 YYREEE (reference sequence). The CDR3 is 16 amino acids. Trimming shortened V by 2 bases and J by 6 bases, and 17 bases separated the two germline ends. The DNA for the CDR3 is TGTGCCAGCAGCTTACTCCGGGGAGCTGTTGCCGGGGAGCTGTTTTTT. It yields the protein CASSLLRGAVAGELFF.